This record covers a single T cell receptor (beta chain). This sample is part of a study of blood T cell repertoires in COVID-19. Whole-study context: Acute and convalescent COVID-19 samples came from the United States, Italy and Spain. T cells, B-cell-depleted T cells, or PBMCs provided the cDNA or gDNA that served as material.

Authors' processing steps: Amplifying reference gene primers gave estimates of nucleated cell counts. TCRdb keeps only in-frame clones here, not all; method: immunoSEQ multiplex PCR. V, J and clone size were drawn from that table, and D and trimming were deduced from the DNA. The sample contains 60,000 to 75,000 clones, roughly 85% of which appear only once. This CDR3 comprises 15 residues. Germline CDR1 reads SGHAT; CDR2 reads FQNNGV. The J segment lost 4 bases and the V segment lost 5 bases, leaving 8 bases of the junction unmatched. This receptor was obtained from a man aged 55 to 70 with active or convalescent COVID-19. Input material: peripheral blood. The chain carries TRBV11-2 and TRBJ2-7, with 10 bases fitting TRBD1. CDR3 DNA: TGTGCCAGCAGCCACGGTAGGGGACAGGGGTACGAGCAGTACTTC. It codes for CASSHGRGQGYEQYF.